This record covers a single TCR beta chain. Its specific antigen is unknown. Base quality data are lacking; no much larger clone is found one base away. The data belong to a study of cytomegalovirus exposure and HLA in healthy donors (dated by TCRdb to 2016 to 2017). Study-wide context: In an earlier analysis of roughly 500 of the donors, about 270 Gb of sequence data and roughly 100 million unique TCR beta sequences from about 179 million T cells were reported. An early release covering roughly 600 HLA-typed donors comprised approximately 290 gigabases of sequencing data and approximately 85 million unique TCR sequences. The genetic ancestry cluster associated with self-reported Caucasian donors included roughly four fifths of the roughly 380 genotyped donors. The study aimed to test whether cataloging public T cell receptors could reveal signatures of past pathogen exposure. The T cell repertoires of several hundred subjects were profiled by immunosequencing and related to cytomegalovirus serostatus. A separate validation cohort of roughly 130 different subjects was used in addition to the approximately 700-subject first cohort. To predict cytomegalovirus infection status, the study brought together high-throughput TCR immunosequencing, statistical association of individual TCRs with disease status, and machine learning. To study patterns of TCR occurrence, a later analysis re-analyzed previously published TCR beta repertoires from 550 to 800 donors and added high-resolution HLA genotyping. In the later analysis, no new phenotypic data were used to find candidate immune exposures; instead, reliance was placed on TCR beta sequences and their occurrence across donors. In an earlier analysis of more than 550 of the donors, high-throughput TCR beta sequencing was used to judge whether each TCR beta V gene segment behaved as functional or pseudogenic. Alongside the repertoire data, information on donor age, sex, ethnicity and CMV serostatus was compiled. A later genetic analysis took genome-wide SNP genotypes for about 55% of the 666 donors and used that subset as a discovery cohort. All discovery cohort repertoires had been generated using a single sequencing platform. HLA typing included class I and class II loci at four-digit resolution. Typing coverage varied by locus: roughly 620-640 donors for A, B, C, DRB1 and DQB1; around 560 for DQA1; about 600 for DPA1; 450 to 480 for DPB1. Four or five DR-DQ haplotypes were handled as single units for association and clustering because linkage in the cohort was strong. Across some 400 genotyped donors of the cohort, an average of approximately 240,000 unique TCR beta nucleotide sequences per donor were sequenced, and around 20% of those sequences were non-productive. The study at large found these results: It was suggested by the authors that the approach could potentially be generalized to other disease states and immunological phenotypes. Most CMV-associated TCR beta chains appeared to be HLA-restricted in a later analysis, and the HLA associations seemed to be driven largely by CMV exposure. Most TCR sequences were seen in very few donors, while some public TCRs were found in many individuals. Correlated functional status among segregating V segments might be attributable to linkage disequilibrium, but an unknown experimental factor could not be ruled out. Some IMGT-functional V segments, including TRBV6-2 and TRBV6-3, could not be distinguished by the 87-base-pair reads and were therefore excluded. In a later analysis, HLA-associated TCR beta chains were found to be more clonally expanded and to have lower generation probabilities than equally common non-associated chains. A further reported finding was that TCR beta sequences accurately predicted the HLA-A and HLA-B alleles for most subjects in the first cohort. Because HLA typing was missing for some donors at each locus, association tests included only the typed subset. Strong co-occurrence of HLA alleles, especially DR and DQ, made assigning TCR associations to individual alleles difficult. In a later genetic analysis, a missense DCLRE1C variant was associated with V-gene and J-gene trimming of TCR beta chains, and the association was replicated in an independent cohort. The sequencing pipeline was judged likely to have produced a cluster of highly shared sequence variants as a technical artifact. Immune exposure information for the cohort was limited to CMV serostatus. In a later genetic analysis, fewer N-insertions in productive TCRs were reported among donors in an Asian-associated ancestry cluster than the approximately 710-donor mean. Roughly uniform sequencing depth across donors was assumed in presence/absence analyses, although this assumption may not hold. In an earlier analysis of some 540 of the donors, most TCR beta V segments appeared in productive rearrangements about 87% or about 30% of the time, broadly matching IMGT annotations. This cohort had only TCR beta chains sequenced, and the lack of alpha or paired-chain data limited which features could be detected. Over 15 rarely observed V segments, including chromosome 9 orphons, were excluded from the earlier analysis of just under 600 of the donors because counts were too low. Several of the top co-occurrence clusters appeared to be linked to parvovirus B19, influenza, CMV and Epstein-Barr virus, according to a later analysis. The classifier was reported to diagnose cytomegalovirus status with high specificity and sensitivity in both the original cohort and the validation cohort. In vitro tests confirmed that a few of the cytomegalovirus-associated TCR beta chains recognize cytomegalovirus antigens. A total of some 180 TCR beta chains were listed by the study as associated with cytomegalovirus. According to a later analysis, TCR association rates differed among HLA loci, with DRB1 alleles showing the most associated TCRs and HLA-C alleles showing the fewest. At a false discovery rate of 0.05, a later analysis linked around 15,000 TCR beta sequences to specific HLA alleles.

Library preparation used the immunoSEQ multiplex PCR assay. The multiplex PCR relied on a mix of 60 forward primers for TCR Vbeta segments and 13 reverse primers for TCR Jbeta segments. Amplification of the CDR3 region of rearranged TCR beta genes was performed with a multiplex PCR assay on genomic DNA. On the Illumina HiSeq System, the amplified TCR beta libraries were sequenced as 87-base-pair reads. The source study handled its data this way. Across the roughly 600 repertoires, a later analysis counted around 80 million unique TCR beta chains, roughly 11 million of which were shared by at least two donors. To remove PCR and sequencing errors, raw reads were error-corrected and collapsed into unique sequences using a nearest-neighbor algorithm that merged closely related sequences. V, D and J gene segments were assigned by aligning CDR3 sequences to IMGT reference sequences. For a sequence to be retained, at least a six-nucleotide match to both a V gene segment and a J gene segment was required. A rearrangement was called productive if the CDR3 had no stop codons and remained in frame with V and J, and every other rearrangement was called non-productive. Following IMGT convention, CDR3 was defined as the stretch from the second conserved V-encoded cysteine to the conserved J-encoded phenylalanine. In an earlier analysis of just under 600 of the donors, sequences lacking an unambiguous match to a single V gene segment were excluded. An earlier analysis of approximately 590 of the donors called V segments functional above 56.7% productive rearrangements and segregating when the between-donor standard deviation exceeded 5%. A statistical classification framework was built for diagnosing cytomegalovirus status from the catalog of TCR beta chain sequences. In a later analysis, TCR nucleotide sequences were compared against IMGT/GENE-DB human TR gene sequences so that V and J genes could be assigned. The TCRdist pipeline was used in a later analysis to assign CDR3 sequences and most-parsimonious VDJ recombination scenarios. A later analysis defined each TCR beta chain by its CDR3 amino acid sequence plus V-gene family, and excluded reads lacking a unique V-gene family. In a later analysis, around 600 highly shared, low-generation-probability nucleotide sequences were removed to address suspected cross-contamination and a sequencing artifact. A later analysis calculated a clonal expansion index for each public chain from normalized within-repertoire ranks of inferred template counts. In a later analysis, generation probabilities were computed using a VDJ recombination model fitted to out-of-frame rearrangements, and the results were checked against IGoR. In a later analysis, TCR-TCR, TCR-HLA and TCR-CMV co-occurrence was scored with hypergeometric tests, and a repertoire-size bias correction was applied to TCR pairs. To estimate false discovery rates, a later analysis permuted the HLA or CMV assignments 20 times. In a later analysis, co-occurring TCRs were grouped using DBSCAN, and TCRdist sequence similarity was added for clustering within HLA-allele-positive subsets. Repertoires with fewer than 30,000 or more than 120,000 public chains were left out of co-occurrence clustering, as were about 5 repertoires with anomalous nucleotide sharing. TCRdb provides this immuneACCESS table in a form limited to in-frame rearrangements. Some clones are lacking; in checked studies, under half of them reflect an unresolved V gene, and why the rest are absent is not known. For V, J and clone size, that table is used; D and trimming come from the DNA. The sample includes approximately 170,000 clones, with about four fifths observed a single time. The ten top clones hold approximately 2.3% of the sample.

Taken from cysteine to phenylalanine, the CDR3 has 15 residues. Only CDR3 DNA remains: 45 bases, in frame from the first base. CDR1 SEHNR and CDR2 FQNEAQ were looked up in the germline V gene (reference sequence). Trimmed from V: 4 bases; trimmed from J: 4 bases; junction bases lacking a gene match: 8. The cohort consisted of 650 to 700 healthy bone marrow donors. At the time of sampling, all cohort members were nominally healthy, though unrecorded immune exposures were likely present. The donor was CMV seronegative and was included in the group of about 350 seronegative cohort members. A peripheral blood sample was provided by each donor, and peripheral blood mononuclear cells were used for TCR beta sequencing. Genomic DNA extraction from the blood cell samples was performed with the Qiagen DNeasy Blood Extraction Kit.

Sequenced sample: PBMCs. The source of this sequence is a male donor in good health and CMV-seronegative. The rearranged segments are TRBV7-9 and TRBJ2-3, with TRBD1 matching 7 junction bases. The DNA sequence reads TGTGCCAGCAGCTCCACAGGGGAAGGGGCAGATACGCAGTATTTT. Protein translation: CASSSTGEGADTQYF.